These T cell receptor beta chains were read from a single sample in a study of vaccination and CD4 T cells after COVID-19. No antigen has been identified for these receptors. TCRdb used MiXCR to reprocess the PCR reads, holding one entry per CDR3 protein. The data show 15,000 to 20,000 distinct CDR3 sequences, just under 55% seen once. Sequenced material: CD4+ T cells from blood, cultured in vitro, taken about 7 months after SARS-CoV-2 vaccination. The receptor set was obtained from a human donor who had recovered from COVID-19. Each CDR3 is given with its conserved first and last residue. The D gene is left open where the match is weak. Only part of the rows carry a size: once, few, many, or a class if the clone is expanded.

clone_size	v_call	d_call	j_call	cdr3_aa	cdr3_nt
few	TRBV20-1	TRBD1	TRBJ2-1	CSAGDRESQFF	TGCAGTGCTGGGGACAGGGAATCGCAGTTCTTC
few	TRBV19	.	TRBJ2-5	CASSISGPETQYF	TGTGCCAGTAGTATCAGCGGTCCTGAGACCCAGTACTTC
once	TRBV7-9	.	TRBJ2-1	CASSSMSSYNEQFF	TGTGCCAGCAGCTCCATGAGCTCCTACAATGAGCAGTTCTTC
.	TRBV10-3	.	TRBJ1-6	CAISETGLGSPLHF	TGTGCCATCAGTGAGACCGGGCTGGGCTCACCCCTCCACTTT
.	TRBV20-1	.	TRBJ1-5	CSALPGPLNQPQHF	TGCAGTGCTTTACCGGGACCTCTCAATCAGCCCCAGCATTTT
.	TRBV19	.	TRBJ2-5	CASSITASAVQETQYF	TGTGCCAGTAGTATAACTGCTAGTGCCGTTCAAGAGACCCAGTACTTC
.	TRBV6-1	.	TRBJ2-7	CASHLHGGNEQYF	TGTGCCAGTCACTTGCACGGCGGGAACGAGCAGTACTTC
.	TRBV10-3	.	TRBJ2-7	CAISESIYVAQYF	TGTGCCATCAGTGAGTCGATTTACGTTGCGCAGTACTTC
.	TRBV2	TRBD2	TRBJ2-7	CASSVSGRGDYEQYF	TGTGCCAGCAGTGTTAGCGGGAGGGGGGACTACGAGCAGTACTTC
few	TRBV19	.	TRBJ1-5	CASSIVQGGGQPQHF	TGTGCCAGTAGTATAGTACAGGGTGGGGGTCAGCCCCAGCATTTT
.	TRBV20-1	TRBD1	TRBJ1-1	CSARDRQGLERAFF	TGCAGTGCTAGAGATCGACAGGGGCTGGAGAGAGCTTTCTTT
.	TRBV7-9	.	TRBJ2-5	CASSPGRDGTSDETQYF	TGTGCCAGCAGTCCAGGGCGGGACGGGACTTCCGATGAGACCCAGTACTTC
.	TRBV6-1	TRBD1	TRBJ1-6	CASSPLQGAGNSPLHF	TGTGCCAGCAGCCCACTACAGGGGGCAGGGAATTCACCCCTCCACTTT
few	TRBV20-1	.	TRBJ1-5	CSARSPGVGNQPQHF	TGCAGTGCTAGGTCCCCGGGGGTGGGCAATCAGCCCCAGCATTTT
few	TRBV6-5	.	TRBJ1-6	CASSYSALDSPLHF	TGTGCCAGCAGTTACTCGGCGCTTGATTCACCCCTCCACTTT
.	TRBV4-2	TRBD1	TRBJ1-6	CASSQNTGGSYNSPLHF	TGTGCCAGCAGCCAAAATACAGGGGGTTCCTATAATTCACCCCTCCACTTT
.	TRBV19	.	TRBJ1-2	CATSNPTVNYGYTF	TGTGCCACTTCGAATCCGACAGTTAACTATGGCTACACCTTC
.	TRBV19	.	TRBJ2-3	CASSIGGHSTDTQYF	TGTGCCAGTAGTATAGGCGGCCACAGCACAGATACGCAGTATTTT
few	TRBV20-1	TRBD1	TRBJ1-5	CSARDPGTGGSNQPQHF	TGCAGTGCTAGAGATCCGGGGACAGGGGGGAGCAATCAGCCCCAGCATTTT
.	TRBV20-1	TRBD2	TRBJ2-7	CSALAGGSSSYEQYF	TGCAGTGCCCTAGCGGGGGGATCGAGCTCCTACGAGCAGTACTTC
.	TRBV11-3	.	TRBJ1-2	CASSSKAGYGCTF	TGTGCCAGCAGCTCTAAGGCCGGCTATGGCTGCACCTTC
few	TRBV6-1	.	TRBJ1-2	CASVQGHYGYTF	TGTGCCAGCGTACAGGGTCACTATGGCTACACCTTC
few	TRBV7-6	.	TRBJ2-5	CASSLRSRGGFTETQYF	TGTGCCAGCAGCTTACGGTCGCGCGGAGGTTTCACAGAGACCCAGTACTTC
.	TRBV6-1	.	TRBJ2-1	CASSLVNSNEQFF	TGTGCCAGCAGTCTGGTAAACTCAAATGAGCAGTTCTTC
.	TRBV11-3	.	TRBJ1-2	CASSLGGPYGYTF	TGTGCCAGCAGCTTAGGGGGACCATATGGCTACACCTTC
few	TRBV20-1	.	TRBJ1-2	CSASLGYGYTF	TGCAGTGCTAGTCTCGGGTATGGCTACACCTTC
few	TRBV20-1	.	TRBJ1-1	CSARPMGGSTEAFF	TGCAGTGCTAGACCCATGGGGGGATCCACTGAAGCTTTCTTT
.	TRBV6-1	.	TRBJ2-5	CAARDSRETQYF	TGTGCCGCTCGGGACTCCAGAGAGACCCAGTACTTC
.	TRBV18	TRBD1	TRBJ2-7	CASSPNRGEYEQYF	TGTGCCAGCTCACCGAACAGGGGGGAGTACGAGCAGTACTTC
.	TRBV6-1	.	TRBJ1-5	CASRQHRGNQPQHF	TGTGCCAGCAGACAGCACCGTGGCAATCAGCCCCAGCATTTT
once	TRBV30	.	TRBJ1-2	CAHEREYYGYTF	TGTGCCCATGAGAGGGAATACTATGGCTACACCTTC
few	TRBV6-1	TRBD1	TRBJ1-5	CASSPFDRAGSNQPQHF	TGTGCCAGCAGCCCCTTCGACAGGGCCGGGAGCAATCAGCCCCAGCATTTT
.	TRBV4-2	.	TRBJ2-5	CASSQDLGTKTQYF	TGTGCCAGCAGCCAAGATCTGGGGACAAAGACCCAGTACTTC
.	TRBV20-1	.	TRBJ1-2	CSAGRGAGYTF	TGCAGTGCTGGACGGGGGGCAGGCTACACCTTC
.	TRBV20-1	TRBD1	TRBJ2-3	CSARRTGVGGDTQYF	TGCAGTGCTAGACGGACAGGGGTTGGAGGAGATACGCAGTATTTT
few	TRBV7-7	.	TRBJ2-5	CASSLMSGQETQYF	TGTGCTAGCAGCTTAATGTCAGGCCAAGAGACCCAGTACTTC
few	TRBV20-1	.	TRBJ2-7	CSARTQVTEQYF	TGCAGTGCTAGGACCCAGGTCACCGAGCAGTACTTC
.	TRBV6-1	.	TRBJ2-1	CASSEGGLHRVNEQFF	TGTGCCAGCAGTGAAGGGGGACTCCACCGTGTTAATGAGCAGTTCTTC
.	TRBV20-1	TRBD2	TRBJ2-5	CSARGGRAYQETQYF	TGCAGTGCTAGAGGCGGGAGGGCCTATCAAGAGACCCAGTACTTC
.	TRBV7-9	.	TRBJ2-1	CASSPRPTGAISSYNEQFF	TGTGCCAGCAGCCCGCGACCGACGGGGGCGATTAGCTCCTACAATGAGCAGTTCTTC
medium-sized	TRBV7-2	.	TRBJ1-1	CASSFQGLNTEAFF	TGTGCCAGCAGCTTTCAGGGTTTGAACACTGAAGCTTTCTTT
.	TRBV11-3	TRBD2	TRBJ2-5	CASSFEREGRGQETQYF	TGTGCCAGCAGTTTCGAGCGGGAGGGCCGGGGACAAGAGACCCAGTACTTC
.	TRBV2	.	TRBJ1-6	CASSWGGVETSPLHF	TGTGCCAGCAGTTGGGGAGGGGTAGAGACTTCACCCCTCCACTTT